Only a few counts were recorded for the clone carrying this T cell receptor beta chain. What it binds is not known. The germline V gene encodes CDR1 SNHLY and CDR2 FYNNEI. The CDR3 length is 13 residues. Trimming took off 4 bases at V and 6 bases at J, with 12 bases between the two ends. The source of the sample is a study of OX40 agonist ivuxolimab in advanced cancers. Across the study: Three patients, one with hepatocellular carcinoma and two with cutaneous melanoma, achieved partial responses.

General study findings and limits: More expanded clones were found, on average, in CD8+ than in CD4+ T cells. Low clonal expansion, among the lowest seen, marked partial responders at 0.1-3.0 mg/kg.

Measured with immunoSEQ multiplex PCR; TCRdb has only the in-frame clones, and not every one. This table holds 20,000 to 25,000 clones, approximately 81% found once. Blood was sampled at baseline, cycle 4 day 1, and cycle 7 day 1. This receptor was identified in an adult with an advanced solid tumor such as melanoma, head and neck, liver or kidney cancer. The source was CD4+ or CD8+ T cells sorted from blood, collected in a trial of the OX40 agonist ivuxolimab. This rearrangement joins TRBV2 to TRBJ1-1; unclear D gene. DNA for the CDR3: TGTGCCAGCAGTGTAGGCCCCGCGGCTGAAGCTTTCTTT. This sequence encodes CASSVGPAAEAFF. Variable domain in full (rest from reference TRBV2 and TRBJ1-1): EPEVTQTPSHQVTQMGQEVILRCVPISNHLYFYWYRQILGQKVEFLVSFYNNEISEKSEIFDDQFSVERPDGSNFTLKIRSTKLEDSAMYFCASSVGPAAEAFFGQGTRLTVV.